This section outlines one T cell receptor (beta chain) sequence together with its context. It has no known antigen specificity. No clone much larger than this one lies a single base away; base qualities are absent. The sample comes from a study of blood T cell repertoires in COVID-19 (TCRdb year 2020). Regarding the research as a whole: Samples covering the acute and convalescent phases of COVID-19 were provided by collaborators in the United States, Italy and Spain. The prospective study material was composed of cDNA or gDNA derived from T cells, B-cell-depleted T cells, or PBMCs. The dataset comprised deeply sampled blood TCRbeta repertoires from subjects exposed to, actively infected with, or recovered from COVID-19. A freely available public database, intended as a resource for researchers studying the immune response to SARS-CoV-2, is where the repertoires were released. Samples were obtained from the ongoing ImmuneRACE study (first 160 participants) and from some 1,300 subjects provided by 6 global collaborators. A de-identified subject ID, COVID-19 status, age in years and sex were almost always included in the sample metadata. Where available, HLA class I and class II types were taken from metadata supplied by the sample provider and were not determined by assay-based typing.

Each collaborating institution followed its own protocols to collect whole blood in K2EDTA tubes. Collaborator samples were shipped for TCRbeta analysis as frozen whole blood, isolated PBMCs, or DNA extracted from either sample type. TCRbeta CDR3 regions were amplified from genomic DNA using the immunoSEQ Assay, a bias-controlled multiplex PCR. As for the authors' bioinformatics: The number of nucleated cells in each sample was estimated by amplification of reference gene primers within the assay. To quantify the absolute abundance of each unique TCRbeta CDR3 rearrangement, sequence reads were collapsed and filtered. For each sample, productive Simpson clonality was calculated as the square root of Simpson's diversity index over productive rearrangements. The table was pulled from immuneACCESS by TCRdb, which kept in-frame rearrangements only. Such tables lose some clones; where checked, under half of the loss comes from unresolved V genes, and the rest has no known cause. V and J calls and clone size follow that table, whereas D and trimming were derived from the DNA. The sample contains roughly 150,000 clones, around 80% of them found a single time. 12% to 15% of the sample is taken by the ten largest.

The germline V gene provides CDR1 SGHDN and CDR2 FVKESK. V trim: 5 bases; J trim: 1 base; unmatched bases: 6. The CDR3 covers 17 residues, taking in both the cysteine and the phenylalanine. The read is trimmed to its CDR3 DNA, 51 bases read in frame from base 1. What the authors observed across the whole study: The quantity of clinical and demographic metadata differed by source and by participant and was supplied without curation.

The chain is assembled from TRBV14 and TRBJ1-6; 9 bases in the middle match TRBD1. This TCR was recovered from a human donor with acute or convalescent COVID-19. The donor label of this sample is uncertain. The material sequenced was peripheral blood. The CDR3: CASSSGQGWSYNSPLHF. The sequenced DNA is TGTGCCAGCAGCTCGGGACAGGGCTGGTCCTATAATTCACCCCTCCACTTT.